The rows below give T cell receptor beta chains drawn from one sample of a study of blood T cell repertoires in COVID-19. Produced via immunoSEQ multiplex PCR; TCRdb's table is partial and in-frame only. The sample carries more than 250,000 clones, around 78% recorded once. Sample: peripheral blood. The receptor source for this set is a man aged 60 to 75 who had recovered from COVID-19. Each CDR3 is given with its conserved first and last residue. A D gene is named only where the DNA matches it firmly.

D,J,V,CDR3
.,TRBJ1-1,TRBV11-2,CASSSLRGTEAFF
TRBD1,TRBJ2-7,TRBV30,CAWSKGAGGGYEQYF
.,TRBJ1-1,TRBV7-3,CASSLDSRTEAFF
TRBD1,TRBJ1-4,TRBV10-3,CAIRGQENEKLFF
TRBD1,TRBJ2-7,TRBV29-1,CSVGRDRRAYEQYF
.,TRBJ2-2,TRBV6-5,CASSYAGGRGGELFF
TRBD1,TRBJ2-5,TRBV30,CAWDAPPGRGNYGETQYF
.,TRBJ1-1,TRBV7-8,CASRAGEMNTEAFF
.,TRBJ2-6,TRBV5-4,CASSGRGSGANVLTF
TRBD1,TRBJ2-7,TRBV4-1,CASSQIGGQAYEQYF
TRBD1,TRBJ2-3,TRBV7-8,CASSPRTGVTDTQYF
.,TRBJ1-2,TRBV12-3/TRBV12-4,CASSSRGRYGYTF
.,TRBJ1-2,TRBV28,CASRVDSYGYTF
TRBD1,TRBJ1-2,TRBV2,CASRDRGVGGYTF
.,TRBJ2-3,TRBV13,CASRQWGGPTDTQYF
.,TRBJ1-1,TRBV5-1,CASSRVGPEGTEAFF
.,TRBJ1-1,TRBV7-2,CASSSRQMNTEAFF
TRBD1,TRBJ2-7,TRBV19,CATVGTGRYEQYF
TRBD2,TRBJ2-3,TRBV9,CASSVGAGRTPSTDTQYF
.,TRBJ1-6,TRBV2,CASSRKTYNSPLHF
.,TRBJ2-2,TRBV19,CASSRREHGELFF
.,TRBJ2-7,TRBV6-5,CASRKQVETYEQYF
.,TRBJ2-5,TRBV19,CASSIGGRGQETQYF
TRBD2,TRBJ2-3,TRBV3-1/TRBV3-2,CASSLRRSGGTDTQYF
.,TRBJ1-6,TRBV14,CASSQGPIRSPLHF
TRBD1,TRBJ1-5,TRBV5-5,CASSLEPGGTGNNQPQHF
TRBD1,TRBJ1-2,TRBV2,CASNRQGLKGYTF
.,TRBJ2-7,TRBV19,CASSTPGRGTYEQYF
.,TRBJ2-7,TRBV7-5,CVRSLRPVGRAAGCYEQYF
.,TRBJ1-6,TRBV5-4,CASSLVGISYNSPLHF
.,TRBJ1-5,TRBV28,CASWSGGLSNQPQHF
TRBD1,TRBJ2-7,TRBV15,CATSRDRGYEQYF
TRBD2,TRBJ2-1,TRBV27,CASSFRAGGLDEQFF
.,TRBJ1-5,TRBV19,CASTQGIGNQPQHF
TRBD1,TRBJ1-6,TRBV5-4,CASSSGGSSYNSPLHF
TRBD1,TRBJ2-1,TRBV5-1,CASSTGQGYNEQFF
.,TRBJ2-1,TRBV10-3,CAISVEAANEQFF
.,TRBJ2-5,TRBV4-2,CASSQGVSGEKTQYF
TRBD2,TRBJ2-7,TRBV11-2,CASSPDVAGGPLQYF
TRBD1,TRBJ1-2,TRBV29-1,CSAGQGKDYTF
.,TRBJ2-7,TRBV5-1,CASSPRGDEQYF